This T cell receptor (beta chain) derives from a study of CD4+ T cells in melanoma. Findings and caveats of the study: Diverse differentiation states were reported for melanoma neoantigen-specific CD4+ T cells.

The CDR3 is 16 amino acids. The J segment lost 5 bases and the V segment lost 3 bases, leaving 9 bases of the junction unmatched. The germline V gene encodes CDR1 GTSNPN and CDR2 SVGIG (reference sequence). Sequencing was performed with immunoSEQ multiplex PCR; in TCRdb, only in-frame clones are kept and a portion is missing. The table includes tens of thousands of clones, over 75% detected once. Worth noting for this clone: The antigen is unknown.

Sequenced material: cells from a culture (not recorded whether cultured in vitro). The chain is built from TRBV30 and TRBJ2-2; TRBD2 matches at 10 bases. The TCR comes from a human donor with melanoma. CDR3 amino acids: CAWRKSGGAGTGELFF. DNA for the CDR3: TGTGCCTGGAGAAAGAGCGGGGGGGCCGGGACCGGGGAGCTGTTTTTT. Variable domain in full (rest from reference TRBV30 and TRBJ2-2): SQTIHQWPATLVQPVGSPLSLECTVEGTSNPNLYWYRQAAGRGLQLLFYSVGIGQISSEVPQNLSASRPQDRQFILSSKKLLLSDSGFYLCAWRKSGGAGTGELFFGEGSRLTVL.